The 31 T cell receptor beta chains in this list originate from one sample, sequenced in a study of blood T cell repertoires in COVID-19. Clones were sequenced by immunoSEQ multiplex PCR, and TCRdb holds only the in-frame ones, with some missing. The sample contains roughly 230,000 clones, approximately 84% of which appear only once. Material: peripheral blood. These receptors all stem from a man aged 40-49 years with acute or convalescent COVID-19.

The rearrangement links TRBV30 to TRBJ1-1; D not certain. CDR1 is GTSNPN and CDR2 is SVGIG in the germline V gene (reference sequence). This CDR3 is 13 amino acids long. V gave up 1 base and J gave up 0 bases, with 6 bases separating them. Written as DNA, the CDR3 is TGTGCCTGGAGTGCCTCAGTGAACACTGAAGCTTTCTTT. Protein sequence: CAWSASVNTEAFF.

The chain links TRBV5-8 to TRBJ1-5; a possible D gene is TRBD1 (5 bases). The CDR3 extends over 15 amino acids. Germline V CDR1 and CDR2: SGHTS, YDEGEE. The V end lost 2 bases, the J end lost 2 bases, and 11 bases lay between the germline ends. The CDR3 DNA sequence: TGTGCCAGCAGCTTCTCAGGGTCGGGCAATCAGCCCCAGCATTTT. This translates into CASSFSGSGNQPQHF.

The genes are TRBV6-5 and TRBJ1-4; no clear D. The CDR3 consists of 15 residues. V was trimmed by 5 bases and J by 7 bases, leaving 17 bases between them. Germline V gene sequence: CDR1 MNHEY, CDR2 SVGAGI. The CDR3, as DNA: TGTGCCAGCAGTAGGACCTCCGATCGGGGTGAAAAACTGTTTTTT. Residues: CASSRTSDRGEKLFF.

The chain is built from TRBV5-4 and TRBJ2-5; no clear D gene. From germline, CDR1 is SGHNT and CDR2 YYREEE (reference sequence). The V gene lost 1 base and the J gene lost 1 base, with 5 bases spanning the gap. This CDR3 has 13 amino acids. CDR3 coding DNA: TGTGCCAGCAGCTTGCGCGGCCAAGAGACCCAGTACTTC. Amino acids: CASSLRGQETQYF.

CDR3 nucleotide sequence: TGTGCCAGCAGCCCCACTTCCAAAATAGATACGCAGTATTTT. Amino acids: CASSPTSKIDTQYF. This chain connects TRBV11-3 to TRBJ2-3; D call uncertain. The CDR3 length is 14 residues. V was trimmed by 5 bases and J by 5 bases, leaving 14 bases between them. Germline V gene lookup returns CDR1 SGHNT and CDR2 YENEEA.

The chain employs TRBV4-1 and TRBJ2-7; D may be TRBD1 (6 bases). CDR1 and CDR2 (germline): MGHRA, YSYEKL. V lost 0 bases, J lost 4 bases, and 22 bases lay in between. CDR3 length: 18 residues. CDR3 region: CASSQEGWTEHRAYEQYF. The CDR3 DNA is TGCGCCAGCAGCCAAGAAGGGTGGACAGAACACAGGGCATACGAGCAGTACTTC.

V is TRBV19 and J is TRBJ1-1; 7 nucleotides agree with TRBD1. The germline CDR1 and CDR2 sequences are LNHDA and SQIVND (reference sequence). The V segment lost 5 bases and the J segment 1 base; nucleotides outside the gene matches: 7. The CDR3 runs 15 residues. CDR3 sequence: CASSDSWTGNTEAFF. The CDR3 region has the DNA TGTGCCAGTAGTGATTCGTGGACAGGGAACACTGAAGCTTTCTTT.

The chain carries TRBV21-1 and TRBJ1-4; the D segment call TRBD1 is taken from the table without a DNA check. TRBV21-1 is termed a pseudogene. The CDR3 has 15 residues. In nucleotides, the CDR3 is TGTGCCAGCAGCAAAAAAGGAAGGGGTAATGAAAAACTGTTTTTT. Its protein product is CASSKKGRGNEKLFF.

The chain joins TRBV9 to TRBJ1-3; 9 bases line up with TRBD1. The CDR3 consists of 15 residues. CDR1 and CDR2 from the germline V gene are SGDLS and YYNGEE. V lost 4 bases to trimming and J lost 1 base; unmatched junction nucleotides: 3. The CDR3: CASSLGQGSGNTIYF. CDR3 nucleotides: TGTGCCAGCAGCTTGGGACAGGGTTCTGGAAACACCATATATTTT.

A remark on this clone: The identical CDR3 is also encoded by other nucleotide sequences in the sample. The CDR3 loop reads CASSLRNTEAFF. DNA of the CDR3: TGTGCCAGCAGTCTGAGGAACACTGAAGCTTTCTTT. V and J are TRBV28 and TRBJ1-1, with unresolved D. The CDR3 covers 12 residues. The V end lost 5 bases, the J end lost 1 base, and 5 bases lay between the germline ends. Germline assignment: CDR1 MDHEN and CDR2 SYDVKM.

The chain couples TRBV12-3 or TRBV12-4 to TRBJ1-1; unclear D gene. The CDR3 length is 13 residues. V was shortened by 8 bases and J by 4 bases, with 14 bases between the two germline ends. The CDR3 region is CASREYEGTEAFF. DNA of the CDR3: TGTGCCAGCCGTGAATACGAGGGCACTGAAGCTTTCTTT.

The chain has TRBV10-3 and TRBJ2-7; no reliable D call. The V and J ends lost 2 bases and 4 bases respectively, with 6 bases between them. This CDR3 is built from 12 residues. Germline V gene lookup returns CDR1 ENHRY and CDR2 SYGVKD. The CDR3: CAISEVPYEQYF. In nucleotides, the CDR3 is TGTGCCATCAGTGAGGTCCCATACGAGCAGTACTTC.

J is TRBJ1-1 and V is TRBV23-1; the match to TRBD1 covers 11 bases. TRBV23-1 is labeled an ORF, and its function is uncertain. CDR3 size: 18 residues. The V segment lost 2 bases and the J segment 1 base; nucleotides outside the gene matches: 9. The CDR3 sequence: CASSQPDRGHFRNTEAFF. CDR3 bases: TGCGCCAGCAGTCAACCGGACAGGGGGCACTTCCGGAACACTGAAGCTTTCTTT.

This chain uses TRBV6-2 or TRBV6-3 with TRBJ2-7, with D tentatively TRBD1 (6 bases). The CDR3 covers 16 residues. V lost 0 bases to trimming and J lost 9 bases, with 21 bases between them. The germline V gene has CDR1 MNHEY and CDR2 SVGEGT. The CDR3 coding sequence is TGTGCCAGCAGTTACTCGATCGGACAGAGCCGACTCGGGCAGTACTTC. As protein: CASSYSIGQSRLGQYF.

The gene calls are TRBV4-3 and TRBJ1-1; 9 bases map to TRBD1. This CDR3 has 15 residues. The germline V gene has CDR1 LGHNA and CDR2 YSLEER. Losses at the gene ends were 3 bases for V and 0 bases for J; bases not matched to a gene: 2. In DNA, the CDR3 is TGCGCCAGCAGCCAGGACAGGGGAATGAACACTGAAGCTTTCTTT. This sequence encodes CASSQDRGMNTEAFF.

The V gene is TRBV12-3 or TRBV12-4, the J gene TRBJ2-7, with D unclear. The CDR3 sequence is 12 residues long. V dropped 6 bases and J dropped 4 bases, with 10 bases sitting between them. The CDR3 here is CASSANLYEQYF. The DNA for the CDR3 is TGTGCCAGCAGCGCAAACCTATACGAGCAGTACTTC.

In DNA, the CDR3 is TGTGCCAGCAGTTTAGGGGAGTTGAATGAAGCTTTCTTT. It translates to CASSLGELNEAFF. The chain uses TRBV12-3 or TRBV12-4 and TRBJ1-1; no reliable D call. The CDR3 sequence is 13 residues long. Trimming took off 1 base at V and 7 bases at J, with 10 bases between the two ends.

The chain is built from TRBV2 and TRBJ1-3; tentative D call: TRBD1 (5 bases). Trimming removed 1 base at V and 5 bases at J, with 15 bases between. Per the germline V gene, CDR1 is SNHLY and CDR2 is FYNNEI. The CDR3 is 16 residues long. CDR3 nucleotide sequence: TGTGCCAGCAGTGAAGAAGGGGCGATTGGGAGAAACACCATATATTTT. Translating gives CASSEEGAIGRNTIYF.

This clone was seen only once. The gene calls are TRBV25-1 and TRBJ1-1; D is unresolved. Germline V gives CDR1 MGHDK, CDR2 SYGVNS. This CDR3 is built from 15 residues. V dropped 6 bases and J dropped 5 bases, with 19 bases sitting between them. The CDR3 is CASSSPGHKITEAFF. CDR3 nucleotides: TGTGCCAGCAGCAGTCCGGGTCACAAGATTACTGAAGCTTTCTTT.

A note on this clone: A read error may produce the germline difference seen at one junction end. The chain couples TRBV30 to TRBJ1-2, with 7 bases identical to TRBD1. The germline V gene has CDR1 GTSNPN and CDR2 SVGIG (reference sequence). The CDR3 covers 11 residues. The CDR3 bases are TGTGCCTGGAGTGCCCGACAGGGCCCCTCTTTC. It yields the protein CAWSARQGPSF.

This chain links TRBV4-2 with TRBJ2-7, with TRBD2 matching 8 bases. The CDR3 has 16 amino acids. The junction had 14 bases not matched to a gene; V was cut back by 5 bases and J by 5 bases. Germline-derived CDR1 and CDR2 are LGHNA and YNFKEQ. The CDR3 spells CASSFALAGTPDEQYF. The CDR3 coding sequence is TGTGCCAGCAGCTTCGCCTTAGCGGGGACCCCCGACGAGCAGTACTTC.

The chain combines TRBV6-1 with TRBJ1-2; no clear D gene. The CDR3 loop spans 12 amino acids. Germline CDR1 and CDR2: MNHNS and SASEGT. V shed 2 bases and J shed 8 bases, with 9 bases lying between them. This CDR3 is CASSESGWGYTF. In DNA form, the CDR3 reads TGTGCCAGCAGTGAAAGCGGGTGGGGCTACACCTTC.

This chain links TRBV4-1 with TRBJ1-5; 9 nucleotides match TRBD1. V trimming: 2 bases; J trimming: 4 bases; junction bases outside the gene matches: 9. Germline CDR1 is MGHRA and CDR2 is YSYEKL. CDR3 size: 17 residues. CDR3 loop: CASSQFTGGQANQPQHF. The CDR3 DNA follows: TGCGCCAGCAGCCAATTTACAGGGGGCCAAGCAAATCAGCCCCAGCATTTT.

The chain uses TRBV5-1 and TRBJ1-1; 8 bases are a match to TRBD1. Germline CDR1 and CDR2: SGHRS and YFSETQ. The CDR3 runs to 19 residues. V was pared by 4 bases and J by 3 bases, with 20 bases of the junction left unmatched. The CDR3 region is CASSLDVFETGAFHTEAFF. CDR3 DNA sequence: TGCGCCAGCAGCCTGGACGTATTTGAGACAGGGGCTTTTCACACTGAAGCTTTCTTT.

The genes are TRBV10-2 and TRBJ1-1; a weak D match, TRBD1 (5 bases). The V and J ends lost 3 bases and 5 bases respectively, with 13 bases between them. The CDR3 sequence is 14 residues long. Germline loops: CDR1 WSHSY, CDR2 SAAADI. CDR3 sequence (DNA): TGCGCCAGCAGTGACTGGGGGAGGTTAACTGAAGCTTTCTTT. Amino acids: CASSDWGRLTEAFF.

J is TRBJ2-2 and V is TRBV4-2; maybe TRBD1 (7 bases). V lost 5 bases and J lost 6, with 16 bases in between. From germline, CDR1 is LGHNA and CDR2 YNFKEQ. The CDR3 runs 15 residues. The CDR3 reads CASSGGDSIAGELFF. The CDR3 DNA follows: TGTGCCAGCAGCGGCGGGGACAGCATCGCCGGGGAGCTGTTTTTT.

This rearrangement joins TRBV2 to TRBJ1-1; D is unclear. The germline V gene has CDR1 SNHLY and CDR2 FYNNEI. V lost 0 bases to trimming and J lost 0 bases, with 8 bases between them. This CDR3 is 15 amino acids long. The DNA of the CDR3 is TGTGCCAGCAGTGAAGCACAGTCCCTGAACACTGAAGCTTTCTTT. This codes for CASSEAQSLNTEAFF.

V is TRBV5-5 and J is TRBJ1-2; D may be TRBD1 (5 bases). The V gene lost 3 bases and the J gene lost 5 bases, with 8 bases spanning the gap. From germline, CDR1 is SGHKS and CDR2 YYEKEE (reference sequence). This CDR3 contains 12 residues. CDR3: CASSSKGYGYTF. CDR3 nucleotides: TGTGCCAGCAGCTCAAAGGGGTATGGCTACACCTTC.

The chain has TRBV9 and TRBJ2-1; 14 bases agree with TRBD2. Germline assignment: CDR1 SGDLS and CDR2 YYNGEE. The CDR3 sequence is 14 residues long. After removal of 2 bases from V and 15 bases from J, the junction contained 7 bases not matched to a gene. The chain's CDR3 is CASSVGTSGGPGFF. CDR3 sequence (DNA): TGTGCCAGCAGCGTCGGGACTAGCGGGGGCCCAGGGTTCTTC.

The V gene is TRBV7-9, the J gene TRBJ1-1; the match to TRBD1 covers 7 bases. Germline V CDR1 and CDR2: SEHNR, FQNEAQ (reference sequence). V gave up 5 bases and J gave up 0 bases; unmatched junction bases: 6. The CDR3 extends over 15 amino acids. The CDR3 DNA sequence: TGTGCCAGCAGCCCACCGACAGGGATGAACACTGAAGCTTTCTTT. Its translation: CASSPPTGMNTEAFF.

CDR3 sequence reads: CASSLEGQNTEAFF. DNA for the CDR3: TGTGCCAGCAGCTTAGAAGGACAGAACACTGAAGCTTTCTTT. The chain couples TRBV11-3 to TRBJ1-1; perhaps TRBD1 as D (5 bases). The germline V gene has CDR1 SGHNT and CDR2 YENEEA. V was cut by 0 bases and J by 1 base, with 6 bases left in between. This CDR3 contains 14 residues.